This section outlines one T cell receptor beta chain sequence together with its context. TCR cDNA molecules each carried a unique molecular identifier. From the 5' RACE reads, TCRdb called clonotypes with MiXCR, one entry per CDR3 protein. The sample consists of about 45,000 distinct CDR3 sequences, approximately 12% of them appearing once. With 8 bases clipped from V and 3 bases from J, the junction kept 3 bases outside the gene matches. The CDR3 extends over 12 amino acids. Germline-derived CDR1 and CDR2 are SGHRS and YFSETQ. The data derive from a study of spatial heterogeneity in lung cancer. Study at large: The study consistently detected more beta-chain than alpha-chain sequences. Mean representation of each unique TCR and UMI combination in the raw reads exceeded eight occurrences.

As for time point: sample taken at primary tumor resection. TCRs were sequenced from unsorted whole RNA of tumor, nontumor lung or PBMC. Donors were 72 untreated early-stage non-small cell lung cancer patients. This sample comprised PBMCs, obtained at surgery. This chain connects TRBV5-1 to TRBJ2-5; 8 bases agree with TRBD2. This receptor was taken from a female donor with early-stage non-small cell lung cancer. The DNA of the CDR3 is TGCGCCAGTCGGGAGGGAGAAGAGACCCAGTACTTC. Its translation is CASREGEETQYF.